Listed here are 26 T cell receptor beta chains from one sample, sequenced in a study of PD-L1 blockade in urothelial cancer (dated by TCRdb to the late 2010s). Libraries were built with the immunoSEQ multiplex PCR assay. TCRdb's version of the immuneACCESS table is confined to in-frame rearrangements and falls short of the full clone set. An unresolved V gene accounts for under half of the shortfall where checked; the remainder is of unknown origin. A total of about 87,000 clones appear in this sample, 84% of them only once. The ten largest account for about 2.1% of the sample. Explained via the paper, the time point label denotes: pretreatment peripheral blood. Sequencing was performed on PBMCs, taken around atezolizumab (anti-PD-L1) treatment. The receptor source for this set is a man aged 55 to 70 with urothelial cancer.

This chain connects TRBV5-1 to TRBJ2-3; tentatively, D is TRBD1 (5 bases). Germline V gives CDR1 SGHRS, CDR2 YFSETQ. There are 15 residues in the CDR3. The V end lost 4 bases, the J end lost 2 bases, and 14 bases lay between the germline ends. CDR3 coding DNA: TGCGCCAGCAGCGACACCAGCAGGGCCACAGATACGCAGTATTTT. The encoded protein is CASSDTSRATDTQYF.

The genes are TRBV19 and TRBJ2-7; TRBD2 might be the D (7 bases). This CDR3 spans 16 amino acids. Trimming stripped 3 bases from V and 0 bases from J, with 15 bases between. Per the germline V gene, CDR1 is LNHDA and CDR2 is SQIVND (reference sequence). CDR3 amino acids: CASSIGGGGDSYEQYF. CDR3 DNA sequence: TGTGCCAGTAGTATTGGGGGGGGCGGGGACTCCTACGAGCAGTACTTC.

This chain connects TRBV19 to TRBJ2-3; TRBD1 is a possible D gene (6 bases). V was trimmed by 7 bases and J by 3 bases, leaving 20 bases between them. Germline CDR1 LNHDA, CDR2 SQIVND (reference sequence). This CDR3 has 16 residues. Written as DNA, the CDR3 is TGTGCCAGTACCTCGGGACACCCCGCTTGGACAGATACGCAGTATTTT. This translates into CASTSGHPAWTDTQYF.

The chain uses TRBV7-9 and TRBJ2-3; weak D call: TRBD1 (5 bases). Trimming removed 1 base from V and 14 bases from J, with 16 bases in between. In germline, CDR1 is SEHNR, CDR2 FQNEAQ (reference sequence). This CDR3 is 13 amino acids long. CDR3 nucleotides: TGTGCCAGCAGCTTAGATCCAGGGCCCGATTGGTATTTT. Encoded protein: CASSLDPGPDWYF.

This clone came up once. The rearrangement uses TRBV19 and TRBJ2-7; 8 nucleotides line up with TRBD1. The CDR3 runs 16 residues. The germline CDR1 and CDR2 sequences are LNHDA and SQIVND (reference sequence). Trimming took 1 base from V and 5 from J; bases not matched to a gene: 10. The CDR3 protein is CASSIGAGTGGDEQYF. The CDR3 DNA reads as TGTGCCAGTAGTATAGGGGCCGGGACAGGAGGCGACGAGCAGTACTTC.

This chain connects TRBV10-3 to TRBJ1-2; 8 nucleotides line up with TRBD1. Germline CDR1 ENHRY, CDR2 SYGVKD. V was clipped by 7 bases and J by 7 bases; unmatched bases: 11. This CDR3 spans 14 amino acids. The CDR3 nucleotides are TGTGCCATCACACAGGGGGGGCAGGGAGCTGGCTACACCTTC. This sequence encodes CAITQGGQGAGYTF.

V and J are TRBV4-1 and TRBJ1-4; 7 bases agree with TRBD1. The CDR3 totals 13 residues. In germline, CDR1 is MGHRA, CDR2 YSYEKL. V lost 2 bases, J lost 8 bases, and 2 bases stayed unmatched. CDR3 nucleotides: TGCGCCAGCAGCCAACTACAGGGGGAAAAACTGTTTTTT. Amino acid sequence: CASSQLQGEKLFF.

Here the CDR3 reads CASSLETSGRTEQFF. CDR3 nucleotides: TGTGCCAGCAGCTTAGAGACTAGCGGGAGGACTGAGCAGTTCTTC. The V call is TRBV11-3, the J call TRBJ2-1; 13 positions agree with TRBD2. Germline V gives CDR1 SGHNT, CDR2 YENEEA. CDR3 size: 15 residues. Trimming took 0 bases from V and 9 from J; bases not matched to a gene: 2.

The chain carries TRBV30 and TRBJ2-3, with D maybe TRBD2 (6 bases). This CDR3 spans 11 amino acids. V was cut by 5 bases and J by 8 bases, with 11 bases left in between. CDR1 is GTSNPN, CDR2 SVGIG, per germline (reference sequence). The CDR3 DNA sequence: TGTGCCTGGGACCAGGGAGGTACGCAGTATTTT. It encodes CAWDQGGTQYF.

V usage is TRBV6-1 and J usage is TRBJ1-2; D is ambiguous. The CDR3 loop spans 12 amino acids. Deletions cut 2 bases from V and 6 bases from J, with 7 bases between. Per the germline V gene, CDR1 is MNHNS and CDR2 is SASEGT. CDR3 bases: TGTGCCAGCAGTGAATATCGGGATGGCTACACCTTC. It specifies CASSEYRDGYTF.

Comments on this clone: Other DNA sequences in this specimen translate into the identical CDR3. This sequence joins TRBV28 and TRBJ2-3; 7 bases line up with TRBD1. CDR1 is MDHEN and CDR2 is SYDVKM in the germline V gene. The CDR3 is 16 residues long. The junction had 8 bases not matched to a gene; V was cut back by 4 bases and J by 1 base. CDR3 in DNA: TGTGCCAGCAGTTCCCCTACGACAGGGCGCACAGATACGCAGTATTTT. Its translation is CASSSPTTGRTDTQYF.

The chain employs TRBV9 and TRBJ2-1; 8 nucleotides align to TRBD1. CDR1 and CDR2 (germline): SGDLS, YYNGEE. The trim removed 1 base at V and 6 bases at J, leaving 9 bases unmatched. CDR3 size: 16 residues. CDR3 DNA sequence: TGTGCCAGCAGCGTACCTAGAACGGACAGGGCCAATGAGCAGTTCTTC. It specifies CASSVPRTDRANEQFF.

The chain's CDR3 is CASSQTARDSSGNTIYF. CDR3 DNA sequence: TGCGCCAGCAGCCAGACCGCCCGGGACAGCTCTGGAAACACCATATATTTT. The chain recombines TRBV5-1 with TRBJ1-3; 7 nucleotides align to TRBD1. The CDR3 has 17 amino acids. Germline trimming cut 4 bases from V and 0 bases from J; bases unmatched to any gene: 10. Germline V gives CDR1 SGHRS, CDR2 YFSETQ. Full variable domain (remainder filled in from reference TRBV5-1 and TRBJ1-3): KAGVTQTPRYLIKTRGQQVTLSCSPISGHRSVSWYQQTPGQGLQFLFEYFSETQRNKGNFPGRFSGRQFSNSRSEMNVSTLELGDSALYLCASSQTARDSSGNTIYFGEGSWLTVV.

The V and J genes are TRBV7-6 and TRBJ2-7; TRBD2 aligns across 9 bases. Germline V gene sequence: CDR1 SGHVS, CDR2 FNYEAQ. Trimming cost V 0 bases and J 2 bases; bases outside gene matches: 8. The CDR3 contains 17 residues. In nucleotides, the CDR3 is TGTGCCAGCAGCTTAGCGAGGGCGGGAGGGCCCCCCTACGAGCAGTACTTC. Protein product: CASSLARAGGPPYEQYF.

This rearrangement joins TRBV7-6 to TRBJ2-3; possibly TRBD1 for D (6 bases). CDR1 is SGHVS and CDR2 is FNYEAQ in the germline V gene. V lost 1 base, J lost 2 bases, and 10 bases lay in between. The CDR3 runs 15 residues. CDR3 amino acids: CASSLDPGATDTQYF. The CDR3 nucleotides are TGTGCCAGCAGCTTAGATCCAGGGGCCACAGATACGCAGTATTTT.

J is TRBJ1-2 and V is TRBV6-1; D not resolved. Trimming pared 5 bases from V and 13 bases from J, leaving 8 bases between. This CDR3 is built from 9 residues. Germline V gives CDR1 MNHNS, CDR2 SASEGT. The CDR3, as DNA: TGTGCCAGCAGTTACTCCCTCACCTTC. Amino acid sequence: CASSYSLTF.

This chain joins TRBV7-2 and TRBJ2-1; 7 nucleotides line up with TRBD2. The CDR3 sequence is 15 residues long. V dropped 5 bases and J dropped 6; count of bases not matched to a gene: 10. CDR1 is SGHTA and CDR2 is FQGNSA in the germline V gene. CDR3 sequence: CASSRDAGVSNEQFF. The CDR3 nucleotides are TGTGCCAGCAGCCGTGATGCGGGGGTAAGCAATGAGCAGTTCTTC.

The chain has TRBV7-3 and TRBJ2-1, with 9 bases identical to TRBD2. With 4 bases clipped from V and 7 bases from J, the junction kept 11 bases outside the gene matches. CDR1 is SGHTA and CDR2 is FQGTGA in the germline V gene. This CDR3 comprises 16 residues. In DNA form, the CDR3 reads TGTGCCAGCAGCTCTAGGGCGGGGGGGGCCATTAATGAGCAGTTCTTC. Translating gives CASSSRAGGAINEQFF.

This chain uses TRBV5-1 with TRBJ2-5, with TRBD1 matching over 9 bases. This CDR3 comprises 14 residues. V lost 3 bases and J lost 5; bases outside the gene matches: 5. Germline V lookup: CDR1 SGHRS, CDR2 YFSETQ. The CDR3 DNA reads TGCGCCAGCAGCTCACAGGGGGCCAGGGAGACCCAGTACTTC. Its protein product is CASSSQGARETQYF.

In its sample, this clone was seen once. The chain links TRBV5-1 to TRBJ2-7; 9 bases are a match to TRBD1. With V trimmed by 9 bases and J by 7 bases, 14 bases remained unmatched. Germline V gene data show CDR1 as SGHRS and CDR2 as YFSETQ. This CDR3 contains 14 residues. CDR3 sequence (DNA): TGCGCCACCTCCGAGCCGGGACAGGGTCGAGAGCAGTACTTC. It codes for CATSEPGQGREQYF.

The chain carries TRBV12-5 and TRBJ2-1; D call uncertain. This CDR3 has 12 residues. The V gene's germline CDR1 is LGHNT and CDR2 FRNRAP. The germline V and J ends were trimmed by 5 bases and 8 bases, with 10 bases remaining between them. The CDR3 region has the DNA TGTGCTAGTGGTCAAATGGGCTATGAGCAGTTCTTC. Translating it yields CASGQMGYEQFF.

The genes are TRBV6-5 and TRBJ2-2, with TRBD1 matching over 11 bases. The V segment lost 6 bases and the J segment 8 bases; nucleotides outside the gene matches: 5. Germline V lookup: CDR1 MNHEY, CDR2 SVGAGI. The CDR3 consists of 14 residues. CDR3 DNA: TGTGCCAGCAGGACGGGACAGGGGGTAGGGGAGCTGTTTTTT. Translation gives CASRTGQGVGELFF.

The chain employs TRBV28 and TRBJ2-5, with D possibly being TRBD1 (6 bases). V dropped 5 bases and J dropped 2 bases, with 15 bases sitting between them. This CDR3 is built from 15 residues. From germline, CDR1 is MDHEN and CDR2 SYDVKM. CDR3 loop: CASSPFRTAQETQYF. The CDR3 nucleotides are TGTGCCAGCAGTCCCTTCAGGACAGCTCAAGAGACCCAGTACTTC.

The chain combines TRBV18 with TRBJ2-5, with 7 bases aligning to TRBD1. The CDR3 totals 18 residues. J lost 4 bases, V lost 0 bases, and 14 bases had no gene match. In germline, CDR1 is KGHSH, CDR2 LQKENI. The CDR3 region is CASSPPRTGLSSGETQYF. The CDR3 DNA sequence: TGTGCCAGCTCACCACCACGGACAGGACTTTCTTCGGGAGAGACCCAGTACTTC. The full variable domain, in which reference TRBV18 and TRBJ2-5 provide the parts outside the CDR3, is NAGVMQNPRHLVRRRGQEARLRCSPMKGHSHVYWYRQLPEEGLKFMVYLQKENIIDESGMPKERFSAEFPKEGPSILRIQQVVRGDSAAYFCASSPPRTGLSSGETQYFGPGTRLLVL.

The chain has TRBV10-3 and TRBJ1-1; the D gene is possibly TRBD1 (6 bases). CDR1 and CDR2 from the germline V gene are ENHRY and SYGVKD. The CDR3 length is 14 residues. V lost 6 bases to trimming and J lost 5 bases, with 16 bases between them. The CDR3 coding sequence is TGTGCCATCAGGACGGACAGTGACGCAACTGAAGCTTTCTTT. It encodes CAIRTDSDATEAFF.

The genes are TRBV6-5 and TRBJ2-7; D is possibly TRBD1 (6 bases). Trimming pared 0 bases from V and 5 bases from J, leaving 11 bases between. Looked up from germline, CDR1 is MNHEY and CDR2 is SVGAGI. This CDR3 has 14 residues. CDR3 sequence reads: CASSYSAGADEQYF. CDR3 nucleotide sequence: TGTGCCAGCAGTTACTCGGCAGGGGCCGACGAGCAGTACTTC.